This T cell receptor beta chain was sequenced for a study of CD8+ T cells in alopecia areata. Across the study: Treated patients were given oral tofacitinib, which was dosed at 5 to 10 mg twice daily.

Overall study results and limits: Elevated clonality characterized lesional scalp relative to normal scalp, particularly in alopecia totalis/universalis. Tissue-resident alphabeta T cells belonging to normal skin likewise get sequenced within scalp specimens.

Trimming took off 3 bases at V and 8 bases at J, with 26 bases between the two ends. The CDR3 is made up of 18 amino acids. The authors extracted RNA and reverse transcribed it into cDNA as the sequencing template. Clones were read by immunoSEQ multiplex PCR, and TCRdb kept only the in-frame ones, dropping some. This table has approximately 59,000 clones, around 49% appearing once. Turning to this clone: Antigen unknown.

As part of sample collection, lesional scalp punch biopsies and peripheral blood were taken from alopecia areata patients. The starting material was CD8+ T cells sorted from blood, obtained at week 0. The chain carries TRBV23-1 and TRBJ2-1, with a tentative D call TRBD2 (6 bases). TRBV23-1 is an ORF, and what it does is uncertain. The TCR comes from a human donor with alopecia areata. The CDR3 region is CASSHRPLGGTALHEQFF. Written as DNA, the CDR3 is TGCGCCAGCAGTCATCGGCCCCTTGGCGGGACGGCCCTGCATGAGCAGTTCTTC.